A selection of T cell receptor beta chains follows, all from one sample in a study of T cell responses to AZD1222 COVID-19 vaccine. Method: immunoSEQ multiplex PCR; TCRdb's copy keeps in-frame clones and lacks some. The sample lists about 26,000 clones, just over 85% occurring once. Here the sequenced sample was peripheral blood, taken 28 days after the second AZD1222 dose. The source of these receptors is an adult who received the AZD1222 COVID-19 vaccine. Both conserved end residues are trimmed from each CDR3.

v_gene,CDR3aa
TRBV19,ASSYGFSMEQF
TRBV23-1,ASSFPYSNQPQH
TRBV6-4,ASSGGQGSADTQY
TRBV19,ASLEGSSYNSPLH
TRBV12-3/TRBV12-4,ASSSGQKEKLF
TRBV14,ASSQYQETQY
TRBV6-6,ASSRQTVGNHIVPYNEQF
TRBV2,ATRDRDYYEQY
TRBV6-5,ASSYSAGENSPLH
TRBV3-1/TRBV3-2,ASSQDPRLAGGSKMSYNEQF
TRBV29-1,SVRQGSLYNEQF
TRBV4-3,ASSPRLGDAKNIQY
TRBV5-6,ASSFGGLSYNEQF
TRBV12-3/TRBV12-4,ASSPGGGTEAF
TRBV9,ASSVGLGMNTEAF
TRBV6-5,ASTPFLGADYGYT
TRBV11-2,ASSLDRTGGNSPLH
TRBV7-2,ASSLIGGYTDTQY
TRBV5-1,ASSTQPNQPQH
TRBV5-4,ASSFGVAGGHGELF
TRBV28,ASSLQGPSNQPQH
TRBV3-1/TRBV3-2,ASSQGSLGEQF
TRBV28,ASSSDKAYEQY
TRBV11-1,ASRKGNEQF
TRBV19,ASSPPGLARQF
TRBV28,ASSLSTDRVDNEQY
TRBV19,ASSGGATGSSNQPQH
TRBV6-5,ASGTREKLF
TRBV7-9,ASSWAGGPTDTQY
TRBV25-1,ASSIKRGGGTDTQY
TRBV7-9,ASRQETQGAVYGYT
TRBV23-1,ASNPYGEPYYGYT
TRBV10-3,AISATGLGTEAF
TRBV9,ASSITAGFERNSPLH
TRBV10-3,AISEAAGVGEKLF
TRBV6-6,ASGAIVYGYT
TRBV9,ASNSGNLNTEAF
TRBV4-3,ASSQDSGGNTGYT
TRBV3-1/TRBV3-2,ASSQDLVGTGKSSGNTIY
TRBV10-3,AISDSKPSGGETQY
TRBV5-1,ASSPEGAPNSYNEQF
TRBV4-1,ASRGGESAPLH
TRBV6-5,ASGDREWELF
TRBV19,ASSPGIYSNQPQH